One sample yielded the 9 T cell receptor beta chains listed below, sequenced in a study of cytomegalovirus exposure and HLA in healthy donors. 60 Vbeta and 13 Jbeta primers were used in PCR. Measured with immunoSEQ multiplex PCR; TCRdb has only the in-frame clones, and not every one. The table includes 150,000 or so clones, 80% detected once. Sequencing used PBMCs. The source is a male donor in good health and CMV-seropositive.

The gene calls are TRBV5-4 and TRBJ2-5; TRBD1 aligns across 8 bases. The DNA end favors TRBJ2-7, so the J call may be wrong. The CDR3 runs 13 residues. CDR1 is SGHNT and CDR2 is YYREEE in the germline V gene (reference sequence). This CDR3 reads CASSRQGSYEQYF. CDR3 coding DNA: TGTGCCAGCAGCCGACAGGGGTCCTACGAGCAGTACTTC.

The V call is TRBV11-1, the J call TRBJ2-1; D ambiguous. The CDR3 runs to 15 residues. The germline V gene encodes CDR1 SGHAT and CDR2 FQDESV (reference sequence). Trimming shortened V by 3 bases and J by 8 bases, and 17 bases separated the two germline ends. The CDR3 nucleotides are TGTGCCAGCAGCTTGGCGGCTCCTCCTTCGCATGAGCAGTTCTTC. Translated, it gives CASSLAAPPSHEQFF. The full variable domain, completed using reference TRBV11-1 and TRBJ2-1, is EAEVAQSPRYKITEKSQAVAFWCDPISGHATLYWYRQILGQGPELLVQFQDESVVDDSQLPKDRFSAERLKGVDSTLKIQPAELGDSAMYLCASSLAAPPSHEQFFGPGTRLTVL.

The chain employs TRBV30 and TRBJ1-5; 9 nucleotides agree with TRBD1. Trimming cost V 0 bases and J 0 bases; bases outside gene matches: 9. The germline V gene encodes CDR1 GTSNPN and CDR2 SVGIG (reference sequence). The CDR3 runs 18 residues. Here the CDR3 reads CAWSVRTGDFYSNQPQHF. CDR3 nucleotide sequence: TGTGCCTGGAGTGTGAGGACAGGGGACTTCTATAGCAATCAGCCCCAGCATTTT.

The rearrangement links TRBV11-2 to TRBJ2-3, with TRBD2 matching over 7 bases. The CDR3 length is 13 residues. The junction had 10 bases not matched to a gene; V was cut back by 5 bases and J by 11 bases. From germline, CDR1 is SGHAT and CDR2 FQNNGV. CDR3 nucleotide sequence: TGTGCCAGCAGCCCCGGGGCTAGCGGTAGGCAGTATTTT. Its protein product is CASSPGASGRQYF.

This clone was seen just once. The rearrangement joins TRBV7-2 to TRBJ2-3; a possible D gene is TRBD2 (6 bases). The CDR3 covers 13 residues. Germline V lookup: CDR1 SGHTA, CDR2 FQGNSA. V gave up 4 bases and J gave up 8 bases, with 13 bases separating them. CDR3 region: CASSSLEGGTQYF. CDR3 nucleotides: TGTGCCAGCAGCTCTTTAGAGGGAGGTACGCAGTATTTT.

The chain has TRBV19 and TRBJ1-4, with D possibly TRBD1 on 5 matching bases. The germline V gene encodes CDR1 LNHDA and CDR2 SQIVND (reference sequence). This CDR3 comprises 14 residues. Trimming pared 5 bases from V and 8 bases from J, leaving 15 bases between. The CDR3 coding sequence is TGTGCCAGTAGTCAACAGGAGAGAAGAGAAAAACTGTTTTTT. Translation: CASSQQERREKLFF.

The chain has TRBV7-2 and TRBJ1-2; D is uncertain. The germline gives CDR1 SGHTA, CDR2 FQGNSA. Between the trimmed V and J ends, which lost 1 base and 4 bases, there was a span of 13 bases. The CDR3 contains 15 residues. Written as DNA, the CDR3 is TGTGCCAGCAGCTTAGTGGGCACTAGCTCCTATGGCTACACCTTC. This codes for CASSLVGTSSYGYTF.

This chain joins TRBV28 and TRBJ1-2; 8 positions agree with TRBD1. The germline V gene encodes CDR1 MDHEN and CDR2 SYDVKM. The ends lost 2 bases at V and 2 bases at J; junction bases unmatched: 4. The length of the CDR3 is 15 residues. The CDR3: CASSLGTGGNYGYTF. CDR3 nucleotides: TGTGCCAGCAGTTTAGGAACAGGGGGAAACTATGGCTACACCTTC.

The V call is TRBV6-1, the J call TRBJ2-7, with D possibly being TRBD1 (6 bases). Trimming shortened V by 5 bases and J by 11 bases, and 19 bases separated the two germline ends. The CDR3 has 13 amino acids. The germline gives CDR1 MNHNS, CDR2 SASEGT. This chain's CDR3 is CASSPTRTETKYF. The CDR3 DNA is TGTGCCAGCAGTCCAACTCGGACAGAGACAAAGTACTTC.